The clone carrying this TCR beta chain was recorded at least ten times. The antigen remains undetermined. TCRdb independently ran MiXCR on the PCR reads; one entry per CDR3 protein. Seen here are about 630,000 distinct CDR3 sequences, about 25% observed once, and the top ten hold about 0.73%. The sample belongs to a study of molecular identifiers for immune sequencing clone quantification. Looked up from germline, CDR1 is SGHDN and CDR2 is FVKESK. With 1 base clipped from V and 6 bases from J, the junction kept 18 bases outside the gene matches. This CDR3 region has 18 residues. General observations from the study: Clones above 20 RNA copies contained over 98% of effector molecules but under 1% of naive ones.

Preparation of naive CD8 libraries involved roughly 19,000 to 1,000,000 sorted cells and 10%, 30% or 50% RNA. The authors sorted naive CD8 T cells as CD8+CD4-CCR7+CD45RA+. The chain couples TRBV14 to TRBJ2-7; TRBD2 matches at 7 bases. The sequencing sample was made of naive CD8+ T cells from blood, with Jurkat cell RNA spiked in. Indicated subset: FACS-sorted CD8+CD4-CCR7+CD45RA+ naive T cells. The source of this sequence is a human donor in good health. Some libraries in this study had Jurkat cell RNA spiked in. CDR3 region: CASSQGQVVTSLRSEQYF. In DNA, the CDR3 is TGTGCCAGCAGCCAAGGTCAGGTGGTGACTAGCCTGAGGAGCGAGCAGTACTTC.